These T cell receptor beta chains were read from a single sample in a study of T cells in Graves' hyperthyroidism and ophthalmopathy. TCRdb fed the multiplex PCR reads into MiXCR, producing one record per CDR3 protein. Altogether hundreds of thousands of distinct CDR3 sequences are present, under 25% being singletons, with the ten largest covering roughly 30%. Material: blood. These receptors originate from a man aged 25-45 years with Graves' ophthalmopathy. The CDR3 runs from the conserved cysteine through the conserved F or W. A D gene is named only where the DNA matches it firmly. Clone size appears in some rows only: once, few, many, or a class for an expanded clone.

d_call	clone_size	j_call	v_call	cdr3_aa	cdr3_nt
-	-	TRBJ2-1	TRBV18	CASSRNRDNEQFF	TGTGCCAGCTCACGTAACCGGGACAATGAGCAGTTCTTC
TRBD1	many	TRBJ1-2	TRBV12-3/TRBV12-4	CASSRTGWDGYTF	TGTGCCAGCAGCCGGACAGGGTGGGATGGCTACACCTTC
TRBD2	many	TRBJ2-1	TRBV7-9	CASSLGSSAGAINEQFF	TGTGCCAGCAGCCTCGGGTCGTCAGCGGGAGCGATAAATGAGCAGTTCTTC
TRBD1	few	TRBJ1-4	TRBV28	CASSLWGQSTNEKLFF	TGTGCCAGCAGTTTATGGGGACAGTCAACTAATGAAAAACTGTTTTTT
-	-	TRBJ1-2	TRBV10-2	CASSPGYGYGYTF	TGCGCCAGCAGTCCGGGTTATGGCTATGGCTACACCTTC
-	few	TRBJ2-6	TRBV12-3/TRBV12-4	CASRPESGANVLTF	TGTGCCAGCAGGCCGGAATCTGGGGCCAACGTCCTGACTTTC
TRBD1	few	TRBJ2-2	TRBV11-3	CASSRTGGVTGELFF	TGTGCCAGCAGCCGGACAGGGGGCGTCACCGGGGAGCTGTTTTTT
TRBD2	-	TRBJ2-3	TRBV27	CASSSQAGTTDTQYF	TGTGCCAGCAGTTCCCAAGCGGGGACCACAGATACGCAGTATTTT
-	many	TRBJ1-5	TRBV3-1	CASSQDSGPGVASNQPQHF	TGTGCCAGCAGCCAAGATAGCGGGCCGGGGGTGGCTAGCAATCAGCCCCAGCATTTT
-	many	TRBJ2-7	TRBV20-1	CSAEDSPRFYEQYF	TGCAGTGCGGAGGACTCCCCCAGGTTCTACGAGCAGTACTTC
TRBD2	few	TRBJ2-7	TRBV28	CASSTRREGYEQYF	TGTGCCAGCAGCACCCGAAGGGAGGGCTACGAGCAGTACTTC
TRBD1	-	TRBJ2-7	TRBV12-3/TRBV12-4	CASRLTGQGSHEQYF	TGTGCCAGCAGGCTGACGGGACAGGGGTCCCACGAGCAGTACTTC
-	-	TRBJ2-3	TRBV11-2	CASSPLSLDYTQYF	TGTGCCAGCAGCCCGCTATCACTAGACTATACGCAGTATTTT
-	many	TRBJ2-7	TRBV7-8	CASSTLADSSYEQYF	TGTGCCAGCAGCACCCTAGCGGACAGCTCCTACGAGCAGTACTTC
-	many	TRBJ1-5	TRBV12-3/TRBV12-4	CASSLSQWPQHF	TGTGCCAGCAGTTTGTCACAATGGCCCCAGCATTTT
TRBD1	few	TRBJ2-5	TRBV19	CATGTGGAAQYF	TGTGCCACTGGGACAGGCGGGGCGGCCCAGTACTTC
TRBD2	many	TRBJ2-7	TRBV6-1	CASSSTSGRAFGEQYF	TGTGCCAGCAGTTCGACTAGCGGGAGGGCCTTCGGCGAGCAGTACTTC
-	once	TRBJ2-6	TRBV5-1	CASSHSVATGANVLTF	TGCGCCAGCAGCCACTCGGTCGCAACTGGGGCCAACGTCCTGACTTTC
TRBD1	many	TRBJ2-1	TRBV28	CASRLAQGAPEQFF	TGTGCCAGCAGACTCGCACAGGGGGCACCTGAGCAGTTCTTC
TRBD1	few	TRBJ2-7	TRBV29-1	CGVAGTGSWEQYF	TGCGGCGTTGCCGGGACAGGGTCGTGGGAGCAGTACTTC
-	many	TRBJ2-1	TRBV28	CASSQVAGQSYNEQFF	TGTGCCAGCAGCCAAGTGGCGGGACAGTCCTACAATGAGCAGTTCTTC
-	few	TRBJ2-3	TRBV27	CASSRLWGTDTQYF	TGTGCCAGCAGTCGCTTATGGGGCACAGATACGCAGTATTTT